This TCR beta chain was captured by sequencing in a study of control samples from healthy donors and cancer patients. The assay was immunoSEQ multiplex PCR, and TCRdb's table has in-frame clones only and misses some. The profile covers over 150,000 clones, with roughly 94% appearing a single time and around 5.4% taken by the ten largest. This clone was counted a single time. Trimming pared 6 bases from V and 0 bases from J, leaving 24 bases between. The CDR3 has 20 residues. Per the germline V gene, CDR1 is LNHDA and CDR2 is SQIVND (reference sequence). The receptor was derived from a middle-aged man in good health. The specimen sequenced was blood. V and J are TRBV19 and TRBJ2-6; D could derive from TRBD1 or TRBD2 (5 bases each). The CDR3 sequence: CASSRTPPGRISSGANVLTF. CDR3 bases: TGTGCCAGTAGCCGTACCCCTCCGGGACGGATTAGCTCTGGGGCCAACGTCCTGACTTTC.